The 27 T cell receptor beta chains listed next were all sequenced from one sample in a study of shared clonotypes between healthy human individuals. Data came from immunoSEQ multiplex PCR; TCRdb stores just in-frame clones and leaves some out. The sample contains some 2,400,000 clones, almost 96% of which appear only once. Sequenced: naive CD4+ T cells sorted from blood. Subset meaning: CD45RA+ positively selected. Source of these receptors: a man aged 18-30 years in good health.

For this clone: The same CDR3 arises from other DNA sequences in this sample as well. The rearrangement links TRBV18 to TRBJ2-7; D is possibly TRBD2 (6 bases). This CDR3 is 13 amino acids long. Germline V lookup: CDR1 KGHSH, CDR2 LQKENI. The ends were cut back, 3 bases at V and 0 bases at J, with 6 bases in the middle. The DNA of the CDR3 is TGTGCCAGCTCACCGGGAGGCTCCTACGAGCAGTACTTC. Protein sequence: CASSPGGSYEQYF. Together with reference TRBV18 and TRBJ2-7, the CDR3 gives the full variable domain: NAGVMQNPRHLVRRRGQEARLRCSPMKGHSHVYWYRQLPEEGLKFMVYLQKENIIDESGMPKERFSAEFPKEGPSILRIQQVVRGDSAAYFCASSPGGSYEQYFGPGTRLTVT.

This chain joins TRBV19 and TRBJ2-2; tentative D call: TRBD2 (5 bases). Per the germline V gene, CDR1 is LNHDA and CDR2 is SQIVND (reference sequence). The CDR3 contains 15 residues. V lost 1 base and J 6 bases, leaving 12 bases between the germline ends. For the CDR3, the DNA is TGTGCCAGTAGTATAGCGTTACTAGGTTCCGGGGAGCTGTTTTTT. Translated, it gives CASSIALLGSGELFF.

CDR3 sequence: CASSESGTGNRNTEAFF. CDR3 coding DNA: TGTGCCAGCAGTGAAAGTGGGACAGGTAACAGAAATACTGAAGCTTTCTTT. V gene TRBV6-1 combines with J gene TRBJ1-1; 8 positions agree with TRBD1. The J segment lost 5 bases and the V segment lost 2 bases, leaving 13 bases of the junction unmatched. The CDR3 spans 17 residues. Per the germline V gene, CDR1 is MNHNS and CDR2 is SASEGT.

The V and J genes are TRBV28 and TRBJ1-2, with a tentative D call TRBD1 (5 bases). V gave up 4 bases and J gave up 4 bases, with 13 bases separating them. The germline V gene has CDR1 MDHEN and CDR2 SYDVKM. CDR3 size: 14 residues. Written as DNA, the CDR3 is TGTGCCAGCAGTTCCGGGACGTATCCCTATGGCTACACCTTC. Translation gives CASSSGTYPYGYTF.

The chain has TRBV29-1 and TRBJ1-3; TRBD1 aligns across 7 bases. The CDR3 covers 12 residues. The J segment lost 3 bases and the V segment lost 7 bases, leaving 3 bases of the junction unmatched. The germline CDR1 and CDR2 sequences are SQVTM and ANQGSEA. The CDR3 DNA reads as TGCAGCGCGGGGACAGTTGGAAACACCATATATTTT. It translates to CSAGTVGNTIYF.

The chain combines TRBV5-6 with TRBJ1-2; 8 bases align to TRBD1. In germline, CDR1 is SGHDT, CDR2 YYEEEE. Trimming took 2 bases from V and 4 from J; bases not matched to a gene: 10. The length of the CDR3 is 16 residues. CDR3 sequence reads: CASSLGPGQETYGYTF. The CDR3 nucleotides are TGTGCCAGCAGCTTAGGGCCGGGACAGGAGACCTATGGCTACACCTTC.

This sequence joins TRBV19 and TRBJ1-2; D not resolved. V lost 6 bases and J 4 bases, leaving 12 bases between the germline ends. The germline V gene encodes CDR1 LNHDA and CDR2 SQIVND (reference sequence). The CDR3 spans 13 residues. CDR3 in amino acids: CASRNRGAYGYTF. Here the CDR3 DNA reads TGTGCCAGTAGGAATAGAGGCGCCTATGGCTACACCTTC.

This sequence joins TRBV10-3 and TRBJ2-1, with TRBD2 as a possible D gene (6 bases). This CDR3 comprises 14 residues. Per the germline V gene, CDR1 is ENHRY and CDR2 is SYGVKD. The V and J ends lost 11 bases and 4 bases respectively, with 18 bases between them. The CDR3 nucleotides are TGTGCCGCCCGAGGGGCTAGCGAGTACAATGAGCAGTTCTTC. It yields the protein CAARGASEYNEQFF.

The chain employs TRBV28 and TRBJ2-3; D perhaps matches TRBD2 (6 bases). V shed 4 bases and J shed 1 base, with 12 bases lying between them. Per germline, CDR1 MDHEN and CDR2 SYDVKM. The CDR3 has 15 amino acids. Written as DNA, the CDR3 is TGTGCCAGCAGTTCCCCGGGGGAGGGCACAGATACGCAGTATTTT. This encodes CASSSPGEGTDTQYF.

The chain has TRBV2 and TRBJ1-6; a weak D match, TRBD1 (5 bases). Trimming pared 5 bases from V and 10 bases from J, leaving 21 bases between. CDR1 and CDR2 from the germline V gene are SNHLY and FYNNEI. The CDR3 is made up of 16 amino acids. The CDR3 here is CASSFDRNPLRSPLHF. CDR3 in DNA: TGTGCCAGCAGTTTCGACAGAAACCCCCTGAGGTCACCCCTCCACTTT. The full variable domain, rest sourced from reference TRBV2 and TRBJ1-6, is EPEVTQTPSHQVTQMGQEVILRCVPISNHLYFYWYRQILGQKVEFLVSFYNNEISEKSEIFDDQFSVERPDGSNFTLKIRSTKLEDSAMYFCASSFDRNPLRSPLHFGNGTRLTVT.

The rearrangement links TRBV5-1 to TRBJ1-1; D uncertain. This CDR3 is 13 amino acids long. V gave up 1 base and J gave up 4 bases, with 8 bases separating them. Looked up from germline, CDR1 is SGHRS and CDR2 is YFSETQ. This CDR3 reads CASSLPLSTEAFF. The CDR3 nucleotides are TGCGCCAGCAGCTTGCCCCTGAGCACTGAAGCTTTCTTT. Full variable domain (outside the CDR3, taken from reference TRBV5-1 and TRBJ1-1): KAGVTQTPRYLIKTRGQQVTLSCSPISGHRSVSWYQQTPGQGLQFLFEYFSETQRNKGNFPGRFSGRQFSNSRSEMNVSTLELGDSALYLCASSLPLSTEAFFGQGTRLTVV.

This clone was counted only a few times. This chain connects TRBV28 to TRBJ2-7; unclear D gene. The germline gives CDR1 MDHEN, CDR2 SYDVKM. There are 11 residues in the CDR3. V was trimmed by 4 bases and J by 3 bases, leaving 4 bases between them. The CDR3 sequence is CASSSNYEQYF. The CDR3 coding sequence is TGTGCCAGCAGTTCCAACTACGAGCAGTACTTC.

The chain uses TRBV7-8 and TRBJ1-2; D gene uncertain. The CDR3 contains 12 residues. The V end lost 3 bases, the J end lost 8 bases, and 10 bases lay between the germline ends. Per germline, CDR1 SGHVS and CDR2 FQNEAQ. CDR3 in DNA: TGTGCCAGCAGCTTCAAGGGAGACGGCTACACCTTC. Its translation: CASSFKGDGYTF.

V usage is TRBV28 and J usage is TRBJ2-1; no clear D gene. CDR1 MDHEN and CDR2 SYDVKM come from the germline V gene. Deletions cut 6 bases from V and 7 bases from J, with 13 bases between. The CDR3 is 13 amino acids. CDR3 in amino acids: CASSRSGVNEQFF. The DNA for the CDR3 is TGTGCCAGCAGCCGCTCAGGTGTTAATGAGCAGTTCTTC.

The count of this clone is one. The chain carries TRBV21-1 and TRBJ2-4; whether TRBD1, the table's D call, matches the DNA was not checked. TRBV21-1 is a pseudogene. The CDR3 contains 18 residues. Written as DNA, the CDR3 is TGTGCCAGAAACCTTCCGGGACAGATCCTTCTAGCCAAAAACATTCAGTACTTC. It yields the protein CARNLPGQILLAKNIQYF.

The gene calls are TRBV10-3 and TRBJ2-5, with 9 bases that match TRBD1. The CDR3 runs 16 residues. The V and J ends lost 4 bases and 4 bases, in that order; junction bases with no gene match: 10. From germline, CDR1 is ENHRY and CDR2 SYGVKD. DNA of the CDR3: TGTGCCATCAGTGCCCCCTCACTGACAGGGGGAGAGACCCAGTACTTC. Its protein product is CAISAPSLTGGETQYF.

V and J are TRBV2 and TRBJ1-4; D unresolved. V shed 6 bases and J shed 7 bases, with 9 bases lying between them. The CDR3 runs to 12 residues. Germline CDR1 reads SNHLY; CDR2 reads FYNNEI. The CDR3 region has the DNA TGTGCCAGCAGCGACATAAGTGAAAAACTGTTTTTT. Translating gives CASSDISEKLFF. The full variable domain, completed using reference TRBV2 and TRBJ1-4, is EPEVTQTPSHQVTQMGQEVILRCVPISNHLYFYWYRQILGQKVEFLVSFYNNEISEKSEIFDDQFSVERPDGSNFTLKIRSTKLEDSAMYFCASSDISEKLFFGSGTQLSVL.

As concerns this clone: Other DNA sequences within the sample encode an identical CDR3. V usage is TRBV19 and J usage is TRBJ2-5; D not resolved. The CDR3 is 13 amino acids. Germline values: CDR1 LNHDA, CDR2 SQIVND (reference sequence). Trimming took off 3 bases at V and 1 base at J, with 6 bases between the two ends. The CDR3 bases are TGTGCCAGTAGTATCAACTCCCAAGAGACCCAGTACTTC. It translates to CASSINSQETQYF.

The V call is TRBV30, the J call TRBJ1-5; unclear D gene. This CDR3 comprises 15 residues. Trimming took 2 bases from V and 4 from J, leaving 15 bases between them. CDR1 is GTSNPN, CDR2 SVGIG, per germline (reference sequence). The CDR3 region has the DNA TGTGCCTGGAGTCTCCTGAACGGCGATAATCAGCCCCAGCATTTT. Its protein product is CAWSLLNGDNQPQHF.

This chain uses TRBV21-1 with TRBJ2-5; the table's D call, TRBD1, was not checked against the DNA. TRBV21-1 is tagged as a pseudogene. This CDR3 has 15 residues. CDR3 nucleotides: TGTGCCAGCAGCAACGGGGACAGGTCCCAAGAGACCCAGTACTTC. Translated, it gives CASSNGDRSQETQYF.

This clone was picked up one time. This chain joins TRBV10-3 and TRBJ2-5; D perhaps matches TRBD2 (7 bases). The germline gives CDR1 ENHRY, CDR2 SYGVKD. The CDR3 loop spans 13 amino acids. Trimming pared 5 bases from V and 5 bases from J, leaving 12 bases between. The CDR3 nucleotides read TGTGCCATCAGTTGGACTAGGGGGGAGACCCAGTACTTC. Translated: CAISWTRGETQYF.

In DNA form, the CDR3 reads TGTGCCAGCAGTTGGGGGACAGCCTTTAACTATGGCTACACCTTC. It translates to CASSWGTAFNYGYTF. The chain uses TRBV2 and TRBJ1-2, with 7 bases aligning to TRBD1. Trimming cost V 5 bases and J 1 base; bases outside gene matches: 7. Germline CDR1 SNHLY, CDR2 FYNNEI. This CDR3 is built from 15 residues.

The J gene is TRBJ1-6, the V gene TRBV6-1; D may be TRBD1 (5 bases). Germline-derived CDR1 and CDR2 are MNHNS and SASEGT. This CDR3 comprises 15 residues. V was trimmed by 4 bases and J by 6 bases, leaving 13 bases between them. The CDR3 sequence is CASSGPGTANSPLHF. The CDR3 coding sequence is TGTGCCAGCAGTGGTCCTGGGACGGCTAATTCACCCCTCCACTTT.

V and J are TRBV18 and TRBJ1-2, with 10 bases lining up with TRBD1. Losses at the gene ends were 6 bases for V and 8 bases for J; bases not matched to a gene: 6. This CDR3 has 13 residues. Looked up from germline, CDR1 is KGHSH and CDR2 is LQKENI. CDR3 nucleotide sequence: TGTGCCAGCTCTCGACAGGGGGCCGGGGGCTACACCTTC. Translated, it gives CASSRQGAGGYTF. Combining the CDR3 with reference TRBV18 and TRBJ1-2 gives the whole variable domain NAGVMQNPRHLVRRRGQEARLRCSPMKGHSHVYWYRQLPEEGLKFMVYLQKENIIDESGMPKERFSAEFPKEGPSILRIQQVVRGDSAAYFCASSRQGAGGYTFGSGTRLTVV.

The chain recombines TRBV5-4 with TRBJ2-5; D possibly corresponds to TRBD1 (6 bases). Germline V CDR1 and CDR2: SGHNT, YYREEE (reference sequence). The CDR3 sequence is 16 residues long. Trimming shortened V by 1 base and J by 5 bases, and 18 bases separated the two germline ends. The DNA for the CDR3 is TGTGCCAGCAGCTTGTTAGGGACAACCCTTCGGGAGACCCAGTACTTC. Protein product: CASSLLGTTLRETQYF.

This chain connects TRBV2 to TRBJ2-1, with 10 bases that match TRBD2. From germline, CDR1 is SNHLY and CDR2 FYNNEI. This CDR3 is 16 amino acids long. The V and J ends lost 4 bases and 10 bases, in that order; junction bases with no gene match: 13. CDR3: CASSAPRASGSDEQFF. CDR3 nucleotides: TGTGCCAGCAGTGCCCCCAGGGCTAGCGGGAGCGACGAGCAGTTCTTC.

J is TRBJ2-2 and V is TRBV7-8; 9 bases fit TRBD2. V shed 8 bases and J 3 bases; nucleotides not matched to a gene: 4. Germline assignment: CDR1 SGHVS and CDR2 FQNEAQ. The CDR3 loop spans 14 amino acids. This CDR3 is CASSSGKDTGELFF. DNA for the CDR3: TGTGCCAGCTCTAGCGGGAAAGACACCGGGGAGCTGTTTTTT.